Following are 16 T cell receptor beta chains from one sample sequenced in a study of CD8 T cells in ankylosing spondylitis. Study-wide findings and caveats: A TCR beta motif of fewer than 10 highly homologous variants seemed to mark ankylosing spondylitis blood.

No cognate antigen is known for these TCRs. TCRdb re-derived calls from the 5' RACE reads in MiXCR, one entry per CDR3 protein. This table holds roughly 440,000 distinct CDR3 sequences, more than 15% found once. Sequenced sample: blood, either unsorted or a sorted T cell fraction (not recorded which). These TCRs come from a male donor with ankylosing spondylitis.

The chain uses TRBV3-1 and TRBJ1-1; TRBD1 might be the D (6 bases). This CDR3 spans 15 amino acids. The germline CDR1 and CDR2 sequences are LGHDT and YNNKEL (reference sequence). V lost 3 bases to trimming and J lost 8 bases, with 19 bases between them. CDR3 DNA: TGTGCCAGCAGCCAGCCCGGCAGGGGAGCGCTCGAAGCTTTCTTT. This codes for CASSQPGRGALEAFF.

The rearrangement joins TRBV11-2 to TRBJ2-3; D might be TRBD2 (6 bases). V gave up 5 bases and J gave up 2 bases, with 14 bases separating them. Per germline, CDR1 SGHAT and CDR2 FQNNGV. The CDR3 is 15 residues long. CDR3 sequence reads: CASSTIRLDTDTQYF. In DNA form, the CDR3 reads TGTGCCAGCAGCACAATACGACTAGACACAGATACGCAGTATTTT.

A few counts support this clonotype. The chain employs TRBV6-1 and TRBJ1-2; 7 bases align to TRBD1. V was clipped by 4 bases and J by 0 bases; unmatched bases: 5. Germline CDR1 is MNHNS and CDR2 is SASEGT. The CDR3 consists of 15 residues. CDR3 in amino acids: CASSARDSTNYGYTF. The CDR3, as DNA: TGTGCCAGCAGTGCCAGGGACAGCACTAACTATGGCTACACCTTC.

This clonotype came up many times. The J gene is TRBJ2-2, the V gene TRBV27; D may correspond to TRBD1 or TRBD2 (5 bases each). This CDR3 has 15 amino acids. Germline V gene data show CDR1 as MNHEY and CDR2 as SMNVEV (reference sequence). Trimming took off 4 bases at V and 4 bases at J, with 13 bases between the two ends. The CDR3 here is CASSSGQGRTGELFF. DNA of the CDR3: TGTGCCAGCAGTTCAGGCCAGGGACGCACCGGGGAGCTGTTTTTT.

The rearrangement joins TRBV11-2 to TRBJ1-4; D gene unclear. This CDR3 is built from 10 residues. Germline V gene sequence: CDR1 SGHAT, CDR2 FQNNGV. Trimming left V 8 bases short and J 6 bases short, with 4 bases between. Written as DNA, the CDR3 is TGTGCCAGCGGATATGAAAAACTGTTTTTT. This codes for CASGYEKLFF. Filled out from reference TRBV11-2 and TRBJ1-4, the complete variable domain reads EAGVAQSPRYKIIEKRQSVAFWCNPISGHATLYWYQQILGQGPKLLIQFQNNGVVDDSQLPKDRFSAERLKGVDSTLKIQPAKLEDSAVYLCASGYEKLFFGSGTQLSVL.

This clonotype was observed many times. The chain has TRBV20-1 and TRBJ1-5, with a weak D call TRBD1 (6 bases). The CDR3 runs to 12 residues. Germline V gene data show CDR1 as DFQATT and CDR2 as SNEGSKA (reference sequence). V dropped 6 bases and J dropped 4 bases, with 10 bases sitting between them. CDR3 in DNA: TGCAGTGCCCGGGACACGAATCAGCCCCAGCATTTT. Translation: CSARDTNQPQHF.

This clonotype occurred many times. This chain uses TRBV6-5 with TRBJ1-2; D is unclear. CDR3 length: 14 residues. Germline lookup yields CDR1 MNHEY and CDR2 SVGAGI. Trimming removed 2 bases from V and 0 bases from J, with 7 bases in between. The CDR3 protein is CASSYRETNYGYTF. Written as DNA, the CDR3 is TGTGCCAGCAGTTACAGGGAGACTAACTATGGCTACACCTTC.

The CDR3 nucleotides are TGCAGCGTCCCCCGCCAGGGGAACTATGGCTACACCTTC. Translation gives CSVPRQGNYGYTF. V is TRBV29-1 and J is TRBJ1-2; tentatively, D is TRBD1 (6 bases). Trimming shortened V by 6 bases and J by 2 bases, and 13 bases separated the two germline ends. The CDR3 has 13 residues. Germline loops: CDR1 SQVTM, CDR2 ANQGSEA.

The chain couples TRBV20-1 to TRBJ2-7; 8 positions agree with TRBD2. This CDR3 has 15 amino acids. The V segment lost 0 bases and the J segment 1 base; nucleotides outside the gene matches: 5. The V gene's germline CDR1 is DFQATT and CDR2 SNEGSKA (reference sequence). CDR3 residues: CSARDPQRGSYEQYF. DNA of the CDR3: TGCAGTGCTAGAGATCCCCAGCGGGGGTCCTACGAGCAGTACTTC.

This clonotype appeared a few times. CDR3 region: CASSLSGAKGTGPYEQYF. The CDR3 nucleotides read TGCGCCAGCAGCTTGTCTGGGGCCAAGGGGACAGGGCCCTACGAGCAGTACTTC. The chain joins TRBV5-1 to TRBJ2-7, with 9 bases identical to TRBD1. The germline gives CDR1 SGHRS, CDR2 YFSETQ. CDR3 length: 18 residues. V trimming: 1 base; J trimming: 2 bases; junction bases outside the gene matches: 13.

This clonotype was counted between two and nine times. CDR3 sequence (DNA): TGTGCCAGCAGTTTATTCAACACAGATACGCAGTATTTT. Encoded protein: CASSLFNTDTQYF. The chain employs TRBV27 and TRBJ2-3; no definite D call. The CDR3 length is 13 residues. CDR1 MNHEY and CDR2 SMNVEV come from the germline V gene (reference sequence). Trimming pared 1 base from V and 2 bases from J, leaving 4 bases between.

At least ten counts were recorded for this clonotype. J is TRBJ2-1 and V is TRBV5-1; D remains ambiguous. V dropped 0 bases and J dropped 5 bases, with 6 bases sitting between them. CDR1 is SGHRS, CDR2 YFSETQ, per germline. CDR3 length equals 13 residues. CDR3 protein: CASSLAIDNEQFF. DNA for the CDR3: TGCGCCAGCAGCTTGGCTATAGACAATGAGCAGTTCTTC.

In its sample, this clonotype was seen a few times. The V gene is TRBV12-3 or TRBV12-4, the J gene TRBJ1-5; 8 nucleotides line up with TRBD1. CDR3 length: 15 residues. Losses at the gene ends were 5 bases for V and 4 bases for J; bases not matched to a gene: 7. The CDR3 spells CASSGTGTWNQPQHF. For the CDR3, the DNA is TGTGCCAGCAGTGGGACAGGTACATGGAATCAGCCCCAGCATTTT.

The chain links TRBV3-1 to TRBJ2-7; D possibly corresponds to TRBD1 (5 bases). V was pared by 7 bases and J by 6 bases, with 16 bases between. Germline assignment: CDR1 LGHDT and CDR2 YNNKEL (reference sequence). The CDR3 contains 13 residues. CDR3 sequence: CASTTGSYGEQYF. The CDR3 DNA reads as TGTGCCAGCACTACAGGTAGTTACGGCGAGCAGTACTTC.

J is TRBJ2-1 and V is TRBV7-3, with 12 bases aligning to TRBD2. The length of the CDR3 is 15 residues. V shed 5 bases and J 7 bases; nucleotides not matched to a gene: 6. Germline assignment: CDR1 SGHTA and CDR2 FQGTGA. CDR3: CASSEGLAGLNEQFF. The CDR3 nucleotides read TGTGCCAGCAGCGAGGGACTAGCGGGCCTAAATGAGCAGTTCTTC.

This clonotype was seen more than once but under ten times. The chain uses TRBV12-3 or TRBV12-4 and TRBJ2-7; 13 nucleotides match TRBD2. The V segment lost 5 bases and the J segment 7 bases; nucleotides outside the gene matches: 8. The CDR3 has 15 residues. CDR3: CASSTGLAGTREQYF. The CDR3 bases are TGTGCCAGCAGTACGGGACTAGCGGGAACAAGGGAGCAGTACTTC.